This T cell receptor (beta chain) came from a study of blood T cells in healthy people across ages. At the level of the study: There was about one barcoded beta molecule captured by template switching per two T cells. General observations from the study: When set beside aged donors, long-lived donors presented more naive CD4+ cells and higher diversity.

Each donor had ten milliliters of peripheral blood drawn. Germline V lookup: CDR1 SGHKS, CDR2 YYEKEE (reference sequence). J was trimmed by 6 bases and V by 6 bases; bases with no gene match: 7. This CDR3 region has 13 residues. A sample-barcoded 5' primer and a J-beta primer mix were used in a second PCR of roughly 6 to 11 cycles. TCRdb recomputed calls from the 5' RACE reads with MiXCR, one row per CDR3 protein. Of around 1,500,000 distinct CDR3 sequences listed, 42% are singletons. This clonotype has only a few counts. What it recognizes is unknown. This sequence joins TRBV5-5 and TRBJ1-2; 8 bases map to TRBD1. What was sequenced was blood. The receptor's source is a woman younger than 35 in good health. The CDR3 sequence: CASNPRGLDGYTF. In nucleotides, the CDR3 is TGTGCCAGCAACCCCAGGGGGCTTGATGGCTACACCTTC.